Here is one T cell receptor (beta chain) with its context. The antigen is undetermined. CDR1 is SQVTM, CDR2 ANQGSEA, per germline. The V gene lost 1 base and the J gene lost 7 bases, with 13 bases spanning the gap. The CDR3 totals 13 residues. This record comes from a study of long-term antiretroviral therapy in people with HIV. The wider study: Of all samples, the earliest predate the 2015 immediate-ART recommendation by about a decade. Whole-study findings and limits: The study found that diversity rose after ART but stayed below transplant donor controls. No data were available on ART adherence, viral resistance or therapy changes. Clonotypes expanded prior to ART showed repertoire dominance at all sampled time points.

A v3.0 immunoSEQ assay was performed at survey level. Libraries were prepared by immunoSEQ multiplex PCR; TCRdb keeps only in-frame clonotypes and omits some of them. The sample has about 24,000 clones; around 83% are singletons. The origin of this receptor is a man between 45 and 60 years old with HIV. The specimen was unsorted PBMCs, collected 0.4 years after starting antiretroviral therapy. The chain recombines TRBV29-1 with TRBJ1-1, with D possibly matching TRBD1 (5 bases). In nucleotides, the CDR3 is TGCAGCGTTGAAGTTGGGGCGGCCAGTGAAGCTTTCTTT. Residues: CSVEVGAASEAFF.